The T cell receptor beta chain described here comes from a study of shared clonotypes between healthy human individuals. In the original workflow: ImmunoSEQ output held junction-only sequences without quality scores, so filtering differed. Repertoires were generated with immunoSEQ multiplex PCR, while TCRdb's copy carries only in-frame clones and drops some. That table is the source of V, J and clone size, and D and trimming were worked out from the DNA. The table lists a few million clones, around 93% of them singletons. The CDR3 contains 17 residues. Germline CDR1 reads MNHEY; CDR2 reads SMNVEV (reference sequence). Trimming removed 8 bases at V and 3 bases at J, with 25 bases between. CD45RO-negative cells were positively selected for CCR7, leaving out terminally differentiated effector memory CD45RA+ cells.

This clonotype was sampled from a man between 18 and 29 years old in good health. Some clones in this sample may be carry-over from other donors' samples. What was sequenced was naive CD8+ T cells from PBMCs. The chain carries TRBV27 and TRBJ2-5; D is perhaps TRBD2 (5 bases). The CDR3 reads CASRKLLVRGTEETQYF. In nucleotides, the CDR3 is TGTGCCAGCCGGAAACTGTTGGTACGGGGTACCGAAGAGACCCAGTACTTC.